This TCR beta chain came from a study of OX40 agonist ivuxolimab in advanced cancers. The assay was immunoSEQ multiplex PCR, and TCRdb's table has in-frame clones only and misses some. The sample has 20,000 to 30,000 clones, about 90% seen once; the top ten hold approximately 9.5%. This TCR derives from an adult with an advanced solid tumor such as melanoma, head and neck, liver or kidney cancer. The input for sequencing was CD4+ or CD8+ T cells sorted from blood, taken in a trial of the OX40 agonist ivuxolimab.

CDR3 DNA sequence: TGTGCCAGCAGCTTGGGCAATCAGCCCCAGCATTTT. Residues: CASSLGNQPQHF. V gene TRBV7-9 combines with J gene TRBJ1-5; D is unresolved. Per germline, CDR1 SEHNR and CDR2 FQNEAQ (reference sequence). This CDR3 spans 12 amino acids. Trimming removed 3 bases from V and 2 bases from J, with 2 bases in between. The full variable domain, its missing parts supplied by reference TRBV7-9 and TRBJ1-5, is DTGVSQNPRHKITKRGQNVTFRCDPISEHNRLYWYRQTLGQGPEFLTYFQNEAQLEKSRLLSDRFSAERPKGSFSTLEIQRTEQGDSAMYLCASSLGNQPQHFGDGTRLSIL.